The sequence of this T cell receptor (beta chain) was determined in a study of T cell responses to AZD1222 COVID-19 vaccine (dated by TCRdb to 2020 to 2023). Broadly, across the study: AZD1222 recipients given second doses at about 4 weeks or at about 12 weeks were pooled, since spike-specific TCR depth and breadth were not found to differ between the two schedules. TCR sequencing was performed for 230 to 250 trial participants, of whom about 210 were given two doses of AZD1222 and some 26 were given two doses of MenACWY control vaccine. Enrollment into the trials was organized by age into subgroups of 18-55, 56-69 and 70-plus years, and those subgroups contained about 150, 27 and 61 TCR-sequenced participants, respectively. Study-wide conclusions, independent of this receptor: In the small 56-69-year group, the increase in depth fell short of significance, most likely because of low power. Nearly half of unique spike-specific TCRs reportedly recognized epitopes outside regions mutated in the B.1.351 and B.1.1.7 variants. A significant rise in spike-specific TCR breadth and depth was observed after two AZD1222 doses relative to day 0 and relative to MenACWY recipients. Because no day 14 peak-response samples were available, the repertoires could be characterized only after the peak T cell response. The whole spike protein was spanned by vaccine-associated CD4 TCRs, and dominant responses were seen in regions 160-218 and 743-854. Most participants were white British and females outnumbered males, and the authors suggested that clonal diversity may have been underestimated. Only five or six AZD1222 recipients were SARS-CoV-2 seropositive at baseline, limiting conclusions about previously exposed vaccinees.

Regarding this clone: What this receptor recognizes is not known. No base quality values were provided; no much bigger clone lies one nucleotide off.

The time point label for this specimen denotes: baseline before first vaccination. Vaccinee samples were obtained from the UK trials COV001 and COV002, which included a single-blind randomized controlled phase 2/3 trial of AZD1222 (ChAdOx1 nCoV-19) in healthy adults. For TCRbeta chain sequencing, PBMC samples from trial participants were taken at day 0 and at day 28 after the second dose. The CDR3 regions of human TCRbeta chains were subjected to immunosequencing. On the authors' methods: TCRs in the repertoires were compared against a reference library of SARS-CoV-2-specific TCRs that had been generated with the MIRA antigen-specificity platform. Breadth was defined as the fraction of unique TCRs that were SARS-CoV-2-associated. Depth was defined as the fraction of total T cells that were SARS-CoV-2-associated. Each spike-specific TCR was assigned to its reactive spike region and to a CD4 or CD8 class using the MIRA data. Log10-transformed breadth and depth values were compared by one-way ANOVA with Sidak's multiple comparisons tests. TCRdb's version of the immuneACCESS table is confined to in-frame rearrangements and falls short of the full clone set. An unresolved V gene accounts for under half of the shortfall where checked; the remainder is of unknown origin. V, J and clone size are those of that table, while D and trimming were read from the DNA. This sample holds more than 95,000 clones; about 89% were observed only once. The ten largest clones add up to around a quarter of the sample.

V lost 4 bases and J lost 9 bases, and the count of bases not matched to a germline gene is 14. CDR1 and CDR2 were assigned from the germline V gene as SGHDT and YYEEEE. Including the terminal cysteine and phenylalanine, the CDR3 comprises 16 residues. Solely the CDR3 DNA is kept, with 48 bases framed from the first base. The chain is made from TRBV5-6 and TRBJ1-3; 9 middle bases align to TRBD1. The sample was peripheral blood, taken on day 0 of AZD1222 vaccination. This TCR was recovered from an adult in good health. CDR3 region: CASSIFSGTGRITIYF. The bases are TGTGCCAGCAGCATCTTTTCTGGGACAGGGAGAATCACCATATATTTT. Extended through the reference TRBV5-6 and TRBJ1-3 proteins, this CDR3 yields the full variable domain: DAGVTQSPTHLIKTRGQQVTLRCSPKSGHDTVSWYQQALGQGPQFIFQYYEEEERQRGNFPDRFSGHQFPNYSSELNVNALLLGDSALYLCASSIFSGTGRITIYFGEGSWLTVV.